The 7 T cell receptor beta chains presented below share a single source sample, sequenced in a study of blood T cell repertoires in COVID-19. Clones were sequenced by immunoSEQ multiplex PCR, and TCRdb holds only the in-frame ones, with some missing. The sample includes about 97,000 clones, 90% seen only once; the top ten take less than 2%. What was sequenced was peripheral blood. These receptors were collected from a man aged 60 to 75 with acute or convalescent COVID-19.

The CDR3, as DNA: TGTGCCAGCAGTTTGGAGGGGGCAAACTACAATGAGCAGTTCTTC. As protein: CASSLEGANYNEQFF. The chain is built from TRBV11-2 and TRBJ2-1; D perhaps matches TRBD1 (7 bases). CDR1 is SGHAT and CDR2 is FQNNGV in the germline V gene. Between the trimmed V and J ends, which lost 6 bases and 3 bases, there was a span of 15 bases. The CDR3 runs to 15 residues.

The chain recombines TRBV20-1 with TRBJ2-7, with TRBD1 matching over 7 bases. The germline V gene encodes CDR1 DFQATT and CDR2 SNEGSKA (reference sequence). Losses at the gene ends were 3 bases for V and 4 bases for J; bases not matched to a gene: 9. The length of the CDR3 is 14 residues. This chain's CDR3 is CSASHGTASYEQYF. The CDR3, as DNA: TGCAGTGCTAGTCACGGGACAGCTTCGTACGAGCAGTACTTC.

This sequence joins TRBV5-1 and TRBJ2-1, with 11 bases lining up with TRBD2. V trimming: 1 base; J trimming: 3 bases; junction bases outside the gene matches: 0. The CDR3 length is 15 residues. The V gene's germline CDR1 is SGHRS and CDR2 YFSETQ. The CDR3 loop is CASSLTSGGYNEQFF. The CDR3 DNA sequence: TGCGCCAGCAGCTTGACTAGCGGGGGCTACAATGAGCAGTTCTTC. Complete variable domain (other parts from reference TRBV5-1 and TRBJ2-1): KAGVTQTPRYLIKTRGQQVTLSCSPISGHRSVSWYQQTPGQGLQFLFEYFSETQRNKGNFPGRFSGRQFSNSRSEMNVSTLELGDSALYLCASSLTSGGYNEQFFGPGTRLTVL.

This sequence joins TRBV11-3 and TRBJ1-6, with 7 bases identical to TRBD1. V lost 2 bases and J lost 7; bases outside the gene matches: 5. Looked up from germline, CDR1 is SGHNT and CDR2 is YENEEA. The CDR3 has 15 residues. The CDR3 region has the DNA TGTGCCAGCAGCTTAAGGGGGCGGACCAATTCACCCCTCCACTTT. Protein product: CASSLRGRTNSPLHF.

J is TRBJ1-1 and V is TRBV20-1; D not certain. The CDR3 contains 11 residues. Trimming shortened V by 8 bases and J by 0 bases, and 7 bases separated the two germline ends. CDR1 and CDR2 (germline): DFQATT, SNEGSKA (reference sequence). The CDR3 coding sequence is TGCAGTTTTATTATGAACACTGAAGCTTTCTTT. Residues: CSFIMNTEAFF.

The gene calls are TRBV20-1 and TRBJ1-2; D is perhaps TRBD1 (5 bases). V was shortened by 5 bases and J by 6 bases, with 10 bases between the two germline ends. The CDR3 sequence is 11 residues long. From germline, CDR1 is DFQATT and CDR2 SNEGSKA (reference sequence). The CDR3 bases are TGCAGTGCTTGGGGACTCGATGGCTACACCTTC. It codes for CSAWGLDGYTF.

V usage is TRBV20-1 and J usage is TRBJ1-1; D unresolved. Germline values: CDR1 DFQATT, CDR2 SNEGSKA (reference sequence). The ends were cut back, 3 bases at V and 2 bases at J, with 16 bases in the middle. The CDR3 length is 15 residues. CDR3 coding DNA: TGCAGTGCTAGTGGGATTTCGGGTCCAAACACTGAAGCTTTCTTT. This gives the protein CSASGISGPNTEAFF.